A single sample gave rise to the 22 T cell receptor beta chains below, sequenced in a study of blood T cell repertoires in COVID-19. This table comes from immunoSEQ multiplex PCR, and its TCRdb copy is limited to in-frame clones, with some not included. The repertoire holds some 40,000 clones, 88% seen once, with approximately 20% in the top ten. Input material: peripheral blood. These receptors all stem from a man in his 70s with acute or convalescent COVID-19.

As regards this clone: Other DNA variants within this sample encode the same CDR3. The CDR3 DNA is TGTGCCAGCTCCGCGGGACAGACCTACGAGCAGTACTTC. Protein product: CASSAGQTYEQYF. The J gene is TRBJ2-7, the V gene TRBV18, with D perhaps matching TRBD1 (7 bases). The CDR3 contains 13 residues. Germline CDR1 and CDR2: KGHSH and LQKENI. Between the trimmed V and J ends, which lost 6 bases and 2 bases, there was a span of 11 bases.

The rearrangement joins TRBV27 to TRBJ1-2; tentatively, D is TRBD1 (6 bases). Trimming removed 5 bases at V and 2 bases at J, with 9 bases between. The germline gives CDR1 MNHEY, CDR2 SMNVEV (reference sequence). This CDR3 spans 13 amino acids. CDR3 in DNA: TGTGCCAGCAGTGCTCAGGGGAACTATGGCTACACCTTC. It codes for CASSAQGNYGYTF.

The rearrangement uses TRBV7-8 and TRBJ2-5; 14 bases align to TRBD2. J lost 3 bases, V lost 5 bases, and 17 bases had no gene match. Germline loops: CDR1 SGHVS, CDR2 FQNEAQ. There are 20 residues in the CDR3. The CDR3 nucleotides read TGTGCCAGCAGCATAAAGTCCGGGACTAGCGGGAGTGTAGGAAAAGAGACCCAGTACTTC. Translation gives CASSIKSGTSGSVGKETQYF.

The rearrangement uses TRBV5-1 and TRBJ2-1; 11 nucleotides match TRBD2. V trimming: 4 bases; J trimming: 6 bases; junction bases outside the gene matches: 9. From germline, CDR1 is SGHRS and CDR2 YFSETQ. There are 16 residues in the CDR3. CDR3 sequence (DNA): TGCGCCAGCAGCCCATTTAGCGGGAGGGCCTCCAATGAGCAGTTCTTC. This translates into CASSPFSGRASNEQFF.

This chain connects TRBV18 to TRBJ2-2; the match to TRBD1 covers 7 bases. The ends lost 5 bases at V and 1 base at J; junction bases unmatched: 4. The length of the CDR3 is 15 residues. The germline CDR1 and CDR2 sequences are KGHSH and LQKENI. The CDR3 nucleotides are TGTGCCAGCTCATACGGACAGGAGAACACCGGGGAGCTGTTTTTT. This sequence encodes CASSYGQENTGELFF.

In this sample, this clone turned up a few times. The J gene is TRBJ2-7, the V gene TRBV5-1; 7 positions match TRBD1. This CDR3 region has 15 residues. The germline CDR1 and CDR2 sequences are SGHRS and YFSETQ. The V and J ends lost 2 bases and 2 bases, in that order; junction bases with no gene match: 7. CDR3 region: CASSFWQGVTYEQYF. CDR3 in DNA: TGCGCCAGCAGCTTTTGGCAGGGGGTAACCTACGAGCAGTACTTC. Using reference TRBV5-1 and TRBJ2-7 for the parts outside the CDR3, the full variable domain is KAGVTQTPRYLIKTRGQQVTLSCSPISGHRSVSWYQQTPGQGLQFLFEYFSETQRNKGNFPGRFSGRQFSNSRSEMNVSTLELGDSALYLCASSFWQGVTYEQYFGPGTRLTVT.

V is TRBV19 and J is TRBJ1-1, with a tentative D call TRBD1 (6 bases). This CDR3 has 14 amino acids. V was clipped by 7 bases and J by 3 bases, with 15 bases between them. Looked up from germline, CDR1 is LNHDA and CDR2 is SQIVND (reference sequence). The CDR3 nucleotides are TGTGCCAGTACCCCAAAAACAGGGCACACTGAAGCTTTCTTT. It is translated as CASTPKTGHTEAFF.

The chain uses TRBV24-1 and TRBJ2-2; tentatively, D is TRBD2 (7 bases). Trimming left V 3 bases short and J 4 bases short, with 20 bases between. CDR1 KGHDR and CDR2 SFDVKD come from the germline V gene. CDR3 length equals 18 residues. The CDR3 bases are TGTGCCACCAGTGATATAGCTACAGGGAGGGGAGGCACCGGGGAGCTGTTTTTT. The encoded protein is CATSDIATGRGGTGELFF.

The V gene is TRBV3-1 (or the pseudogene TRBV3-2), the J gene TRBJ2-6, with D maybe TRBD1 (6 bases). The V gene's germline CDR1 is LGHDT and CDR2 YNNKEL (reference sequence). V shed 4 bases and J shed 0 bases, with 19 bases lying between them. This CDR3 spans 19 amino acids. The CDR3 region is CASSLGQLGFDSGANVLTF. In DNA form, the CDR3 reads TGTGCCAGCAGCCTCGGACAGCTTGGATTTGACTCTGGGGCCAACGTCCTGACTTTC.

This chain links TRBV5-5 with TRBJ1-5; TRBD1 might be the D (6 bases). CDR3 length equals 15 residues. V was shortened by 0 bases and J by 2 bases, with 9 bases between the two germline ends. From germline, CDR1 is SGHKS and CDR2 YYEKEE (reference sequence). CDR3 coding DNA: TGTGCCAGCAGCTTGGAAGGGGGGGGCAATCAGCCCCAGCATTTT. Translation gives CASSLEGGGNQPQHF.

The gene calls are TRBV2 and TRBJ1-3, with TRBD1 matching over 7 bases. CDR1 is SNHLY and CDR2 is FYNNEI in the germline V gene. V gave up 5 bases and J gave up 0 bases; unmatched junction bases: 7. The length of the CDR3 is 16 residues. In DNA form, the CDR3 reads TGTGCCAGCAGTCGCCTGGGACAGAACTCTGGAAACACCATATATTTT. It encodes CASSRLGQNSGNTIYF.

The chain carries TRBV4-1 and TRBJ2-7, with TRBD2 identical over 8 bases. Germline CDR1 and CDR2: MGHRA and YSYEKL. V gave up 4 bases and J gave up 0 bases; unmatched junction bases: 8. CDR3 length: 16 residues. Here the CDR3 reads CASSPLRAGGSYEQYF. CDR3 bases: TGCGCCAGCAGCCCCCTCCGGGCGGGGGGCTCCTACGAGCAGTACTTC.

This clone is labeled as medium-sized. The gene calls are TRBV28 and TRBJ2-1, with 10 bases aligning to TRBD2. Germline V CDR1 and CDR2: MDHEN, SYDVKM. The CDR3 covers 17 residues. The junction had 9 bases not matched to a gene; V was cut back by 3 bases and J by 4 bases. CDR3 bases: TGTGCCAGCAGTTTTCCTAGCGGGAGTTTATCGTACAATGAGCAGTTCTTC. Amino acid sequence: CASSFPSGSLSYNEQFF.

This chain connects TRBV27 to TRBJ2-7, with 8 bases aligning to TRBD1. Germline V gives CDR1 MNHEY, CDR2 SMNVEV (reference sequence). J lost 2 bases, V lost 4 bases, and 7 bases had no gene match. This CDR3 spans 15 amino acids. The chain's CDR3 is CASSSGTGPTYEQYF. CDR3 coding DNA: TGTGCCAGCAGTTCCGGGACAGGCCCAACCTACGAGCAGTACTTC.

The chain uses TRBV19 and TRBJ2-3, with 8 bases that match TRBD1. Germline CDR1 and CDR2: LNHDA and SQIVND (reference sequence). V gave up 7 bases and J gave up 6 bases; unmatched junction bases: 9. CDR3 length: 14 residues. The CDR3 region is CASNPGQGSDTQYF. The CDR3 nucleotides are TGTGCCAGTAACCCTGGACAGGGTAGCGATACGCAGTATTTT.

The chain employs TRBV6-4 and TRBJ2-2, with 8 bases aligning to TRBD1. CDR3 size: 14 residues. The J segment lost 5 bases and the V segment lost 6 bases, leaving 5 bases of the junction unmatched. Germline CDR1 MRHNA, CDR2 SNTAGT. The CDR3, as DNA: TGTGCCAGCAGCCGGACAGGGACGACCGGGGAGCTGTTTTTT. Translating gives CASSRTGTTGELFF.

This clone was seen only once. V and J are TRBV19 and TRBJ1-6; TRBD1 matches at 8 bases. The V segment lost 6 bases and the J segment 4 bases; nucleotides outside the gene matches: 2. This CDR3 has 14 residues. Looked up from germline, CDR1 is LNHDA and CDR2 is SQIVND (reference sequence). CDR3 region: CASRDRAYNSPLHF. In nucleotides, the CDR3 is TGTGCCAGTAGGGACAGGGCATATAATTCACCCCTCCACTTT.

CDR3 sequence (DNA): TGTGCCAGTAGTCATCAGGGGCAGAGGGAAAAACTGTTTTTT. As protein: CASSHQGQREKLFF. The rearrangement joins TRBV19 to TRBJ1-4, with D perhaps matching TRBD1 (6 bases). This CDR3 region has 14 residues. The germline CDR1 and CDR2 sequences are LNHDA and SQIVND (reference sequence). The V end was cut by 5 bases, the J end by 8 bases, with 15 bases between.

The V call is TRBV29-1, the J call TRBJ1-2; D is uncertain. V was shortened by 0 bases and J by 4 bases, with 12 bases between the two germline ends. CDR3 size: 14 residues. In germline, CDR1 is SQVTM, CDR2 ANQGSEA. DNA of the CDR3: TGCAGCGTTGAAGATCCACTCCTAGGCTATGGCTACACCTTC. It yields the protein CSVEDPLLGYGYTF.

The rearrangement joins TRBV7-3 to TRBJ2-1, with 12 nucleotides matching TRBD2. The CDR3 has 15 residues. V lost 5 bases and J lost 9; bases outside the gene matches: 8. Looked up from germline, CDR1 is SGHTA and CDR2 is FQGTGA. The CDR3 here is CASSMTSGSESEQFF. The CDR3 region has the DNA TGTGCCAGCAGCATGACTAGCGGGAGTGAGAGTGAGCAGTTCTTC.

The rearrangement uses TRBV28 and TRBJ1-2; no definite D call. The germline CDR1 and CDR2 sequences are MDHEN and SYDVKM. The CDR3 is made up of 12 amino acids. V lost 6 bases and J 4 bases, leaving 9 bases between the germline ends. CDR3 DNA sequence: TGTGCCAGCAGGCGGGAGGCCTATGGCTACACCTTC. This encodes CASRREAYGYTF.

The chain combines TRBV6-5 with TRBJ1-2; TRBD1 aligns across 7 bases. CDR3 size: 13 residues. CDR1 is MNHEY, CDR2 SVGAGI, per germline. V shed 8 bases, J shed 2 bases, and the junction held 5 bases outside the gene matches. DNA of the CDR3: TGTGCCAGCCGGGTGGGACAGAACTATGGCTACACCTTC. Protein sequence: CASRVGQNYGYTF.